This T cell receptor beta chain was captured by sequencing in a study of OX40 agonist ivuxolimab in advanced cancers. Findings and caveats of the study: Among T cells, CD8+ cells averaged more expanded clones than CD4+ cells. No antigen was identified for the clonally expanded peripheral T cells. Blood T cells, both CD4+ and CD8+, expanded clonally by week 6 at 0.1 to 3.0 mg/kg.

Generated by immunoSEQ multiplex PCR, the TCRdb table keeps only in-frame clones and is missing some. The repertoire has some 73,000 clones, around 86% of them found once; the top ten carry roughly 8%. This clone occurred once. Its matching antigen is unknown. Excluded were patients having autoimmune disease history or systemic immunosuppression. The CDR3 is 13 amino acids. V lost 2 bases and J 7 bases, leaving 12 bases between the germline ends. Germline CDR1 reads SGHVS; CDR2 reads FQNEAQ. This clonotype was sampled from an adult with an advanced solid tumor such as melanoma, head and neck, liver or kidney cancer. The V and J genes are TRBV7-8 and TRBJ2-7; possibly TRBD1 or TRBD2 for D (5 bases each). Sequencing was performed on CD4+ or CD8+ T cells sorted from blood, taken in a trial of the OX40 agonist ivuxolimab. As DNA, the CDR3 is TGTGCCAGCAGCTTAAAGGGGAGCTCGGAGCAGTACTTC. Translated, it gives CASSLKGSSEQYF.